This TCR beta chain was profiled in a study of shared clonotypes between healthy human individuals. The naive CD8 population came from CD45RO-negative cells selected for CCR7, without terminally differentiated effector memory CD45RA+ cells. The CDR3 has 17 residues. CDR1 is PRHDT and CDR2 is FYEKMQ in the germline V gene (reference sequence). Study observations and caveats: Shared across a few donors were about 4.6% of the naive CD4 clonotypes. Non-shared clonotypes displayed generation probabilities falling below those of clonotypes present in all four donors.

Concerning this clone: Its specificity is unknown. The junction departs from the called germline gene at one end, perhaps through a read error.

A deep-level run was used for the assay. Per the original methods: From ImmunoSEQ came sequences covering only the junction and carrying no quality scores, so filtering differed. Repertoires were generated with immunoSEQ multiplex PCR, while TCRdb's copy carries only in-frame clones and drops some. V, J and clone size were drawn from that table, and D and trimming were deduced from the DNA. The sample has roughly 2.1 million clones; 93% are singletons. This rearrangement joins TRBV13 to TRBJ1-5; no firm D call. Sequencing used naive CD8+ T cells from PBMCs. This receptor was identified in a man younger than 35 in good health. Some clones in this sample may be carry-over from other donors' samples. The CDR3 DNA reads as TGTGCCAGCAGCATCGGACGGAAACTAGGTAGCGATCAGCCCCAGCATTTT. This gives the protein CASSIGRKLGSDQPQHF.